Sequencing of this TCR beta chain was carried out in a study of T cells in Graves' hyperthyroidism and ophthalmopathy. Authors of the study amplified TCR beta CDR3 regions from RNA transcripts. Initially, a first-round RT-PCR of the TCR CDR3 employed the HTBI primer set. TCRdb recomputed calls from the multiplex PCR reads with MiXCR, one row per CDR3 protein. Of about 360,000 distinct CDR3 sequences in the sample, approximately 13% were seen once. This clonotype was observed a few times. Sequencing was carried out using blood. This sequence was found in a woman aged 18-30 years with Graves' hyperthyroidism.

The CDR3 sequence: CASTLEGASPNTEAFF. The CDR3 bases are TGTGCCAGCACCCTGGAGGGGGCTTCACCGAACACTGAAGCTTTCTTT. The chain links TRBV28 to TRBJ1-1, with 7 bases fitting TRBD1. V trimming: 7 bases; J trimming: 1 base; junction bases outside the gene matches: 12. Germline assignment: CDR1 MDHEN and CDR2 SYDVKM. The CDR3 contains 16 residues.